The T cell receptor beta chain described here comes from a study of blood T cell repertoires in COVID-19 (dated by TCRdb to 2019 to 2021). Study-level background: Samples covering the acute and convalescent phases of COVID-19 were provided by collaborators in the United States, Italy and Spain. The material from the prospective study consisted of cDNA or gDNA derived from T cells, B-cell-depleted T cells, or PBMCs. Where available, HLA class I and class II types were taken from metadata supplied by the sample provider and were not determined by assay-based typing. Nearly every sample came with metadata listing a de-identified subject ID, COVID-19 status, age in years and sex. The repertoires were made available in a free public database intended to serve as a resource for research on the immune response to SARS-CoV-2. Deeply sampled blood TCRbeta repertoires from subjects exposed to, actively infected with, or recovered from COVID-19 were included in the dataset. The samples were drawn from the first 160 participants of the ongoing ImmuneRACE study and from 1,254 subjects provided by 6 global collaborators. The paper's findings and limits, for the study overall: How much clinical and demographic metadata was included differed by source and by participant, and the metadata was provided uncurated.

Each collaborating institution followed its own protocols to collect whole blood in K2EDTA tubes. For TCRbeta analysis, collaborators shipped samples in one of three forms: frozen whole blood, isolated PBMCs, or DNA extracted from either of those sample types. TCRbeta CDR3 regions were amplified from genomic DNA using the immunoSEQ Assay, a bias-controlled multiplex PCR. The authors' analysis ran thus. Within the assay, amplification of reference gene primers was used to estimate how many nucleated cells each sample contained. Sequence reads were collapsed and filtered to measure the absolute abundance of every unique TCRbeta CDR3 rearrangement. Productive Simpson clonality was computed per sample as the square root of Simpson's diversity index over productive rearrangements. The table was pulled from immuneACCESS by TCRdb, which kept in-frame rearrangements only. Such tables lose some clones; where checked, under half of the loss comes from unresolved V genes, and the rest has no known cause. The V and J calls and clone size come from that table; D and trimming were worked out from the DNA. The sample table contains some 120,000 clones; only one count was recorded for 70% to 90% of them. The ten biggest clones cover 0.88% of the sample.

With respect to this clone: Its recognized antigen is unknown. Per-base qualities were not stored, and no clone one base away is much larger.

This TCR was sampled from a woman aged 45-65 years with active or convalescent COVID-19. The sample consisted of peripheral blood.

DNA sequence: TGCGCCAGCAGCCAAGACTTCGTCACTGAAGCTTTCTTT. This translates into CASSQDFVTEAFF. This chain joins TRBV4-1 to TRBJ1-1, with the D segment identity uncertain. Taken from cysteine to phenylalanine, the CDR3 has 13 residues. Solely the CDR3 DNA is kept, with 39 bases framed from the first base. The trim is 0 bases for V and 4 bases for J, with a gap of 6 bases between the germline ends. CDR1 MGHRA and CDR2 YSYEKL are derived from the germline V gene.